This T cell receptor (beta chain) was identified during a study of neoadjuvant anti-PD-1 for oral cavity cancer (dated by TCRdb to 2020 to 2022). Describing the broader study: Before undergoing curative-intent surgical resection, most patients got three to four biweekly nivolumab doses at 3 mg/kg. A fourth nivolumab dose was given around day 43 to patients without progression, and definitive surgical resection was performed in those patients on days 50-56. Responders were defined as patients with complete response, partial response or stable disease by RECIST 1.1; non-responders were defined as patients with progression. The parent correlative cohort included about a dozen patients, with an approximately 34% response rate. General study outcomes and caveats: A higher pretreatment blood Treg/Th17 ratio correlated with both higher pretreatment blood TCRbeta clonality and lower post-treatment tumor TCRbeta clonality. The TCR analyses had only three patients in each response group, and the authors called for validation in larger cohorts. After neoadjuvant nivolumab, T cell clonality (Gini index) in PBMCs was significantly higher in non-responders than in responders.

In this sample, this clone turned up once. This receptor's antigen is unknown. Nothing much larger sits one base from this clone, and base qualities are not available. For deep sequencing, each PBMC sample was run in six replicates, with libraries mostly built from approximately 520 ng of input genomic DNA. The immunoSEQ hsTCRbeta kit was used to prepare TCRbeta libraries according to the manufacturer's instructions. The completed libraries were mixed into a single pool at 3 nM, then sequenced with an Illumina NovaSeq 6000 S4 flow cell. The paper's data handling went like this. The immunoSEQ Analyzer handled quality control and preprocessing of the raw data. The analysis was limited to productive rearrangements, and each clonotype was defined by a unique CDR3 amino acid sequence. Repertoire clonality was estimated as the Gini-Simpson index, which was computed with the R package tcR. Student's t test was used to compare Gini indices, and Pearson correlation was used to assess associations with tumor size change. Sourced from immuneACCESS, this table was stored by TCRdb with only in-frame sequences that have V and J called. A share of the clones is absent; for the studies checked, an unresolved V gene accounts for under half, and the remainder has no known explanation. The DNA was the basis for D and trimming; V, J and clone size are from that table. Here the sample has thousands of clones; around 75% occur a single time. 4% to 5% of the sample is held by the ten biggest clonotypes.

The CDR3 sequence holds 16 residues, the cysteine and phenylalanine included. The DNA shown is the 48-base CDR3, in frame from base 1. V is trimmed back by 4 bases and J by 1 base, and the junction contains 6 bases that no gene match accounts for. Looking up the germline V gene yields CDR1 MNHEY and CDR2 SVGAGI. The time point label, read with the paper, signifies: after neoadjuvant nivolumab, at surgical resection. Patients were newly diagnosed with stage II-IVA oral cavity squamous cell carcinoma and had received no prior systemic or radiation treatment. The cohort was made up of patients with locally advanced, HPV-negative oral cavity squamous cell carcinoma. Peripheral blood mononuclear cells were analyzed directly, without maintenance or expansion in culture. Samples came from a longitudinal correlative study of a single-arm phase II trial of neoadjuvant nivolumab in oral cavity squamous cell carcinoma. Subject-matched pre- and post-treatment PBMCs and tumors from three responders and three non-responders underwent genomic DNA-based TCRbeta sequencing. Peripheral blood mononuclear cells were collected before nivolumab treatment and were collected again after treatment, at the time of surgery. Genomic DNA was isolated from PBMCs using the Maxwell RSC DNA from Cells kit.

Here the sequenced sample was PBMCs, taken after nivolumab (anti-PD-1) treatment. The clonotype comes from a person between 35 and 79 years old with oral cavity squamous cell carcinoma. This chain joins TRBV6-5 to TRBJ1-1, with TRBD1 matching 10 junction bases. The CDR3 amino acid sequence is: CASSWGQGSRNTEAFF. The DNA sequence reads TGTGCCAGCAGTTGGGGACAGGGGAGTAGGAACACTGAAGCTTTCTTT.